This T cell receptor (beta chain) stems from a study of cytomegalovirus exposure and HLA in healthy donors. Primers for the PCR totalled 60 Vbeta and 13 Jbeta. Sequencing used immunoSEQ multiplex PCR; TCRdb keeps in-frame clones, though not all of them. Of about 130,000 clones detected, around 77% appear once; the ten largest clones hold 1% to 1.5%. This clone was found once. Its cognate antigen is unknown. Overall study findings and caveats: Previously analyzed data showed that most TCR beta V segments were productive at a frequency of about 90% or about 30%. Sequences of the TCR beta chain were said to predict the HLA-A and HLA-B alleles of most subjects accurately.

Germline-derived CDR1 and CDR2 are SGHRS and YFSETQ. CDR3 size: 14 residues. The V gene end was trimmed by 3 bases and the J gene end by 0 bases; junction bases not matched to a gene: 3. The sequenced sample consisted of PBMCs. This TCR came from a man between 45 and 60 years old in good health and CMV-seronegative. The chain combines TRBV5-1 with TRBJ2-7, with 7 positions matching TRBD1. CDR3 in amino acids: CASSYGTDSYEQYF. As DNA, the CDR3 is TGCGCCAGCAGCTACGGGACAGACTCCTACGAGCAGTACTTC.